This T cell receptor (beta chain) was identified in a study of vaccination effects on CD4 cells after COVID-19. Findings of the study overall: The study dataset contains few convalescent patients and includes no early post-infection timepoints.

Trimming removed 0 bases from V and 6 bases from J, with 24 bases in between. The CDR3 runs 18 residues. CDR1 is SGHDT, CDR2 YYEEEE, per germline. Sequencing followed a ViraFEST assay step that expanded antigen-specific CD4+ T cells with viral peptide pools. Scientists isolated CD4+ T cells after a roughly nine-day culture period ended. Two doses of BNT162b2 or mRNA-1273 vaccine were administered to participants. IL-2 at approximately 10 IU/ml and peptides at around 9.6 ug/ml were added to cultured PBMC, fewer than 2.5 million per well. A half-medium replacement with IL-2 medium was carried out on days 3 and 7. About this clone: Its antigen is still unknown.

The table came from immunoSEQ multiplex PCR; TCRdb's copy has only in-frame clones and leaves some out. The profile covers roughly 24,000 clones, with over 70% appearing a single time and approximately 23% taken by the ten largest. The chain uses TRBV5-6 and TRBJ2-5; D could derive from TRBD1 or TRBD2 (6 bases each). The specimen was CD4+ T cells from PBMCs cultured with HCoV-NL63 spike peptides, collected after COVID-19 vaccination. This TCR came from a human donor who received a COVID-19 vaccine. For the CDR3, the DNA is TGTGCCAGCAGCTTGGTCGCCGATGGAGGGGGTCATCGGCAGACCCAGTACTTC. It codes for CASSLVADGGGHRQTQYF.